This is a list of T cell receptor beta chains from one sample in a study of regulatory T cells in long-lasting Graves disease. TCRdb recomputed calls from the multiplex PCR reads with MiXCR, one row per CDR3 protein. In the table there are around 330,000 distinct CDR3 sequences, 15% to 20% of which are singletons. The sequencing used peripheral blood mononuclear cells (PBMCs), collected at new diagnosis, from a patient treated with antithyroid drugs. Receptors were obtained from a female donor with Graves disease. Both conserved end residues are part of each CDR3.

V,J,CDR3
TRBV9,TRBJ1-2,CASSVDGQGARGYTF
TRBV7-3,TRBJ2-1,CASSPGLAAYNEQFF
TRBV12-3/TRBV12-4,TRBJ1-4,CASSLQQGNEKLFF
TRBV28,TRBJ1-5,CASSTLGYSNQPQHF
TRBV12-3/TRBV12-4,TRBJ1-3,CASREGLISGNTIYF
TRBV24-1,TRBJ2-1,CATSEGLAGGYNEQFF
TRBV9,TRBJ1-2,CASSVGPVGDFNYGYTF
TRBV9,TRBJ2-1,CASSPLVGLAGGPPYNEQFF
TRBV6-5,TRBJ2-4,CASSYSSGAGAKNIQYF
TRBV13,TRBJ1-1,CASSSRGLGTEAFF
TRBV7-9,TRBJ1-6,CASSSSRGGLFNSPLHF
TRBV29-1,TRBJ2-1,CSVEPYEQFF
TRBV15,TRBJ2-5,CATSREAGDETQYF
TRBV27,TRBJ2-3,CATRLVWTSGITDTQYF
TRBV24-1,TRBJ2-1,CATSAGQYNEQFF
TRBV6-1,TRBJ2-5,CASTQGASEMSFFWETQHF
TRBV27,TRBJ2-3,CASSYRGHMDTQYF
TRBV2,TRBJ1-1,CASSVGTEAFF
TRBV5-1,TRBJ1-1,CASSVGQSLNMNTEAFF
TRBV11-3,TRBJ2-1,CASSSGPGLAFDEQFF
TRBV9,TRBJ1-2,CASSPREGIYGYTF
TRBV11-3,TRBJ2-3,CASSLGIAGIKDTQYF
TRBV7-9,TRBJ1-1,CASSVGQGMNTEAFF
TRBV7-9,TRBJ2-3,CASSSNGDTQYF
TRBV2,TRBJ2-7,CASSDRGSYEQYF
TRBV15,TRBJ1-1,CATSRDSRTEAFF
TRBV5-1,TRBJ1-2,CASSLGGQGSYGYTF
TRBV28,TRBJ1-1,CATRGGEAFF
TRBV11-3,TRBJ2-1,CASSLAASLAGVYNEQFF
TRBV12-3/TRBV12-4,TRBJ1-1,CASRNAGRGTEAFF
TRBV19,TRBJ2-5,CASSPARTSGSEETQYF
TRBV9,TRBJ2-3,CASSQAIVPDTQYF
TRBV10-3,TRBJ2-1,CAISELGGDTYNEQFF
TRBV5-1,TRBJ1-5,CASSLQGAQPQHF
TRBV7-9,TRBJ2-3,CASSRKREGLRTDTQYF
TRBV14,TRBJ2-1,CASSQWGAYNEQFF
TRBV19,TRBJ2-7,CASSIDGTRSLEQYF
TRBV4-1,TRBJ2-1,CASSQDRVELYNEQFF
TRBV28,TRBJ1-4,CASSPVIGTNEKLFF
TRBV24-1,TRBJ1-2,CATRASGDYGYTF
TRBV6-2/TRBV6-3,TRBJ2-1,CASSYSSSDHNEQFF
TRBV9,TRBJ1-1,CASSPRGDNALNTEAFF
TRBV29-1,TRBJ2-5,CSVDGYLGPQETQYF
TRBV6-2/TRBV6-3,TRBJ2-4,CASSSPSGGRAKNIQYF
TRBV4-1,TRBJ2-1,CASRDIGTLNEQFF
TRBV6-6,TRBJ1-3,CASSYSSLLSSGNIIYF
TRBV20-1,TRBJ2-1,CSARGGPSSYNEQFF
TRBV5-1,TRBJ2-3,CASNYRDSTDTQYF
TRBV28,TRBJ2-1,CAESLGRVQLPVNEQFF
TRBV5-6,TRBJ2-7,CASSFPGASDEQYF
TRBV12-5,TRBJ2-2,CASAQLAGVSTGELFF
TRBV20-1,TRBJ2-7,CSAHPPGLAGEGEQYF
TRBV7-8,TRBJ2-1,CASSLRLAGGLLSSYNEQFF
TRBV7-2,TRBJ1-2,CASSLAAGGNSYTF
TRBV11-3,TRBJ2-5,CASSLRTSGRVSGETQYF
TRBV7-3,TRBJ1-1,CASSATGGLTFF
TRBV4-1,TRBJ2-7,CASSQLPGLAVPYEQYF